This is a list of T cell receptor beta chains from one sample in a study of shared clonotypes between healthy human individuals. Some clones are missing from TCRdb's copy, which holds only in-frame ones; the method was immunoSEQ multiplex PCR. The sample lists under 650,000 clones, 90% to 96% occurring once. Sequencing used naive CD4+ T cells sorted from blood. The source of these receptors is a woman in her twenties or thirties in good health. CDR3s include the opening cysteine and the closing phenylalanine or tryptophan. Each record gives: J gene, V gene, CDR3 protein.

TRBJ2-1	TRBV4-1	CASSQESAGGLQFF
TRBJ2-1	TRBV18	CASSPGQPTYNEQFF
TRBJ2-1	TRBV5-4	CASSPGQGASGRAGEQFF
TRBJ2-1	TRBV6-5	CASRPNRDEQFF
TRBJ1-5	TRBV6-1	CASSATGTGGAGQPQHF
TRBJ2-7	TRBV30	CARSRDLSAYEQYF
TRBJ2-3	TRBV5-1	CASSQTPEADTQYF
TRBJ1-4	TRBV30	CAWSMGVATNEKLFF
TRBJ1-1	TRBV15	CATDRDRGLAFF
TRBJ2-5	TRBV6-5	CASSETRRKTQYF
TRBJ2-1	TRBV5-1	CASSQREGIDEQFF
TRBJ2-2	TRBV5-1	CASSFSGPSTGELFF
TRBJ2-7	TRBV6-1	CASIYRTGSYEQYF
TRBJ2-5	TRBV5-1	CASSQPGLGQETQYF
TRBJ2-1	TRBV19	CASSPIAGNPSYNEQFF
TRBJ2-6	TRBV9	CASSVESGRSSGANVLTF
TRBJ1-4	TRBV2	CASWSNEKLFF
TRBJ2-3	TRBV6-5	CASSYSSGDLGDTQYF
TRBJ2-7	TRBV20-1	CSAPDRYEQYF
TRBJ1-2	TRBV28	CASMRTTNYGYTF
TRBJ2-7	TRBV5-4	CASSQVGSSYEQYF
TRBJ2-5	TRBV5-1	CASGRDSVRETQYF
TRBJ2-7	TRBV15	CATSRDTRLAGFYEQYF
TRBJ2-1	TRBV5-3	CARSLGTSGNDEQFF
TRBJ1-4	TRBV6-6	CASSYLDGATNEKLFF
TRBJ2-1	TRBV14	CASSQSWTSRAGWGYNEQFF
TRBJ1-6	TRBV7-9	CASSLAGTGDNSPLHF
TRBJ2-7	TRBV6-1	CASSAGQGAAYEQYF
TRBJ2-7	TRBV6-6	CASTLTPGYEQYF
TRBJ2-3	TRBV5-1	CASSLTSGTADTQYF
TRBJ1-6	TRBV19	CATQRPGDYNSPLHF
TRBJ2-5	TRBV4-2	CASSQGGTGGETQYF
TRBJ2-4	TRBV9	CASSGASVNIQYF
TRBJ2-7	TRBV5-1	CASSPQGGAYEQYF
TRBJ1-4	TRBV18	CASFEGNGEKLFF
TRBJ2-5	TRBV5-1	CASSLKGRSLLYF
TRBJ1-2	TRBV28	CASSDRQPYGYTF
TRBJ1-2	TRBV28	CASSPGQTYGYTF
TRBJ2-2	TRBV11-2	CASSLGDAGELFF
TRBJ2-3	TRBV7-2	CASSPPGLAGGKSDTQYF
TRBJ2-1	TRBV5-1	CASSPASGSAYNEQFF
TRBJ2-7	TRBV5-8	CASSFRTVGSPTYEQYF
TRBJ2-7	TRBV5-1	CASSFPQQGVDEQYF
TRBJ1-4	TRBV5-1	CASSFNPPSGSEKLFF
TRBJ2-7	TRBV5-1	CASSPAMVVRERSYEQYF
TRBJ1-5	TRBV28	CASSLEGKPQHF
TRBJ1-5	TRBV1	CTSSQDLRGSQANQPQHF
TRBJ2-1	TRBV10-1	CASSRGPHNEQFF
TRBJ1-3	TRBV11-3	CASSLLLFTGNTIYF
TRBJ1-1	TRBV30	CAWSVLSPNTEAFF
TRBJ1-2	TRBV7-9	CASSGGRKDYGYTF
TRBJ2-5	TRBV27	CASSLERGAETQYF
TRBJ2-1	TRBV27	CASRSPPLSGTYNEQFF
TRBJ2-1	TRBV5-1	CASSPGASYNEQFF
TRBJ1-1	TRBV7-8	CASSSGRMNTEAFF
TRBJ2-7	TRBV28	CASSNYVGTGVYEQYF
TRBJ1-2	TRBV18	CASSPGPIYGYTF
TRBJ2-3	TRBV5-1	CASIPGTGGPDTQYF
TRBJ2-5	TRBV5-1	CASSSLAGVRAQETQYF